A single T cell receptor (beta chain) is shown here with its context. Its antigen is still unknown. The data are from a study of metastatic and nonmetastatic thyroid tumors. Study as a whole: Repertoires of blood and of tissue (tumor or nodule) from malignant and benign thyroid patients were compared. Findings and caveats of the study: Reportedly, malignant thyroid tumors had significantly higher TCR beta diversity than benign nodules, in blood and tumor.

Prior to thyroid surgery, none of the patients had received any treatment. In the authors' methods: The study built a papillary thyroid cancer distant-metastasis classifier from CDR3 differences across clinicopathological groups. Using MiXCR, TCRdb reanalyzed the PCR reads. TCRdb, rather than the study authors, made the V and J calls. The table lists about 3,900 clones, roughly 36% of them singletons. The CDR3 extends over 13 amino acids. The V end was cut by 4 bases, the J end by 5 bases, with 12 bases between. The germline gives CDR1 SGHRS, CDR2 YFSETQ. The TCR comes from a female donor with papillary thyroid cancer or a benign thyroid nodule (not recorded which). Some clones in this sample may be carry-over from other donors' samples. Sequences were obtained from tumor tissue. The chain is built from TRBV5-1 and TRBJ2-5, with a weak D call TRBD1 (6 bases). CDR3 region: CASSLTGGETQYF. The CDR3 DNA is TGCGCCAGCAGCCTGACTGGGGGCGAGACCCAGTACTTC.